This TCR beta chain is from a study of patients and donors after allogeneic stem cell transplantation. MiXCR, run by TCRdb on the RT-PCR reads, gives a single entry per CDR3 protein. The table has some 960,000 distinct CDR3 sequences, 15% to 20% seen once; the top ten hold 6%. The CDR3 is 13 amino acids. The V and J ends lost 1 base and 6 bases respectively, with 10 bases between them. Germline V gene lookup returns CDR1 MNHEY and CDR2 SMNVEV (reference sequence). Material: blood, either unsorted or a sorted T cell fraction (not recorded which). The sequence was obtained from a human donor who was either an allogeneic HSCT recipient or a stem cell or donor lymphocyte infusion donor (not recorded which). It is not recorded whose cells these are; they may come from a transplant donor. The chain employs TRBV27 and TRBJ2-7; either TRBD1 or TRBD2 may supply D (7 bases each). This CDR3 is CASSLWEGAEQYF. In DNA, the CDR3 is TGTGCCAGCAGTTTATGGGAGGGGGCCGAGCAGTACTTC.